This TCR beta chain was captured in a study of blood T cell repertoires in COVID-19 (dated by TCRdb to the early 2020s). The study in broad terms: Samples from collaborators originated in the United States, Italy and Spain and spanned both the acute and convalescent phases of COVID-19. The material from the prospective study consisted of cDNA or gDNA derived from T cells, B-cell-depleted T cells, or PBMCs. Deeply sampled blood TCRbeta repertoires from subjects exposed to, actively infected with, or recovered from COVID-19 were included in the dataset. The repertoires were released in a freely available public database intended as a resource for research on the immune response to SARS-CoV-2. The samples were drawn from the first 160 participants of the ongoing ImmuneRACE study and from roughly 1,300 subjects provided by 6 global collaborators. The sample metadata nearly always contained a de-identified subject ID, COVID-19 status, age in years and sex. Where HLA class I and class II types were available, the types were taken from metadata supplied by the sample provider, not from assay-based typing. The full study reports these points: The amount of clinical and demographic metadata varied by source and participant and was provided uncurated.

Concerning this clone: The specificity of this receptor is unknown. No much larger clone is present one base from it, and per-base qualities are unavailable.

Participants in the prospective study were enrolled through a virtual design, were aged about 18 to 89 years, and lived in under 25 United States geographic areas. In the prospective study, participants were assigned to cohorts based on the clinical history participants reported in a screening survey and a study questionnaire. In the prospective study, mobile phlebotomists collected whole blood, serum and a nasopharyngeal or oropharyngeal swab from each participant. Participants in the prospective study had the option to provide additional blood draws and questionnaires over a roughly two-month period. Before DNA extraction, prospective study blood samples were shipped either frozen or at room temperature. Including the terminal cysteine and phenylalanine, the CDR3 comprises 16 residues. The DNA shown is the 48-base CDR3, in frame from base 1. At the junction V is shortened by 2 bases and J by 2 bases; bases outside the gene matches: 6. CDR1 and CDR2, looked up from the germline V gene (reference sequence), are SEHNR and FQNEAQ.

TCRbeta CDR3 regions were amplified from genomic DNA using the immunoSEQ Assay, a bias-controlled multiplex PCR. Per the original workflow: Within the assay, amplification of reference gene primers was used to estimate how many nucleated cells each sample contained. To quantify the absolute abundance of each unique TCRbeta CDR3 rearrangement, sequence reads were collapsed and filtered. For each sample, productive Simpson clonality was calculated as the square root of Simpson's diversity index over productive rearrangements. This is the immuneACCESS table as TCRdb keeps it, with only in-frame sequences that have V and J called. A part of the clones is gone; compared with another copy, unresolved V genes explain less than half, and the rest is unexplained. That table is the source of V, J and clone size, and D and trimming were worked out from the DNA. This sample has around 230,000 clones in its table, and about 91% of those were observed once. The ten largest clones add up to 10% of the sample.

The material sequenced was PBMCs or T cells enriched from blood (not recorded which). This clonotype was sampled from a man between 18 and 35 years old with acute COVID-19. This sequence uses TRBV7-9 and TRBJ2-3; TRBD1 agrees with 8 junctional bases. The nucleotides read TGTGCCAGCAGCTTATACGCAGGGGGCATCACAGATACGCAGTATTTT. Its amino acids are CASSLYAGGITDTQYF.